The rows below give T cell receptor beta chains drawn from one sample of a study of cytomegalovirus exposure and HLA in healthy donors. The data were produced by immunoSEQ multiplex PCR, yet TCRdb's version contains in-frame clones alone and is incomplete. The table has 330,000 or so clones, just over 85% seen once; the top ten hold 0.75% to 0.85%. The sequencing input was PBMCs. The receptors stem from a woman aged 18-29 years in good health and CMV-seronegative. CDR3s include the opening cysteine and the closing phenylalanine or tryptophan. D genes are given only for firm matches. Rows give clone size only sometimes, using once, few, many, or a class for an expanded clone.

D: TRBD2
V: TRBV18
size: -
J: TRBJ2-1
DNA: TGTGCCAGCTCACCCCGGACTAGTCTATCTGGGAATGAGCAGTTCTTC
CDR3: CASSPRTSLSGNEQFF

D: TRBD1
V: TRBV5-6
size: -
J: TRBJ2-1
DNA: TGTGCCAGCAGCTTGTTGGCAGGGGGTGGAGAGCAGTTCTTC
CDR3: CASSLLAGGGEQFF

D: TRBD1
V: TRBV18
size: -
J: TRBJ2-7
DNA: TGTGCCAGCTCACCGGGACAGGGGGTAAGCGAGCAGTACTTC
CDR3: CASSPGQGVSEQYF

D: TRBD1
V: TRBV4-3
size: -
J: TRBJ2-7
DNA: TGCGCCAGCAGCCACCCGGGACAGGGTGTCTACGAGCAGTACTTC
CDR3: CASSHPGQGVYEQYF

D: -
V: TRBV6-5
size: -
J: TRBJ1-3
DNA: TGTGCCAGCAGCGGGGGGCAGTACTCTGGAAACACCATATATTTT
CDR3: CASSGGQYSGNTIYF

D: -
V: TRBV5-4
size: -
J: TRBJ2-7
DNA: TGTGCCAGCAGCTTGTTCAGGGGAGCGGCCTACGAGCAGTACTTC
CDR3: CASSLFRGAAYEQYF

D: TRBD1
V: TRBV6-1
size: -
J: TRBJ2-7
DNA: TGTGCCACCGCGGACAGGGGGGGTTACGAGCAGTACTTC
CDR3: CATADRGGYEQYF

D: TRBD1
V: TRBV19
size: -
J: TRBJ2-2
DNA: TGTGCCAGTAGTATTGGGACAGGGTACACCGGGGAGCTGTTTTTT
CDR3: CASSIGTGYTGELFF

D: -
V: TRBV7-6
size: -
J: TRBJ2-7
DNA: TGTGCCAGCAGCTTAGTATCGTACGAGCAGTACTTC
CDR3: CASSLVSYEQYF

D: TRBD2
V: TRBV7-9
size: -
J: TRBJ2-5
DNA: TGTGCCAGCAGCTTAATGGTCGGGGGGGAGACCCAGTACTTC
CDR3: CASSLMVGGETQYF

D: -
V: TRBV5-6
size: -
J: TRBJ2-4
DNA: TGTGCCAGCAGCTTGGAGTTTAGGGGCATTCAGTACTTC
CDR3: CASSLEFRGIQYF

D: TRBD1
V: TRBV9
size: -
J: TRBJ2-7
DNA: TGTGCCAGCAGCGTGGGACAGGCGGCCTACGAGCAGTACTTC
CDR3: CASSVGQAAYEQYF

D: -
V: TRBV29-1
size: -
J: TRBJ1-2
DNA: TGCAGCGTTGTAAAGGACAGTGGTTTGGGCTACACCTTC
CDR3: CSVVKDSGLGYTF

D: -
V: TRBV4-3
size: -
J: TRBJ2-3
DNA: TGCGCCAGCAGCCAAGAGGGGGGAGATACGCAGTATTTT
CDR3: CASSQEGGDTQYF

D: -
V: TRBV25-1
size: many
J: TRBJ2-2
DNA: TGTGCCAGCACGGGGGGACACCCCTGGGGCGGGGAGCTGTTTTTT
CDR3: CASTGGHPWGGELFF

D: -
V: TRBV19
size: -
J: TRBJ2-1
DNA: TGTGCCAGTAGGTTTAGCGGTTCCTACAATGAGCAGTTCTTC
CDR3: CASRFSGSYNEQFF

D: -
V: TRBV15
size: once
J: TRBJ2-5
DNA: TGTGCCACCAGCACGCCGGGCGGGCAGACCCAGTACTTC
CDR3: CATSTPGGQTQYF

D: TRBD2
V: TRBV5-1
size: -
J: TRBJ2-7
DNA: TGCGCCAGCAGCCCGGACGGGGGGTACGAGCAGTACTTC
CDR3: CASSPDGGYEQYF

D: TRBD2
V: TRBV7-2
size: -
J: TRBJ2-4
DNA: TGTGCCAGCAGCTTAGGTGGGCAGGGAGGGTTCATTCAGTACTTC
CDR3: CASSLGGQGGFIQYF

D: -
V: TRBV9
size: -
J: TRBJ2-1
DNA: TGTGCCAGCAGCGTAGAAACAGGGTTTTTTCGCAATGAGCAGTTCTTC
CDR3: CASSVETGFFRNEQFF

D: TRBD1
V: TRBV29-1
size: -
J: TRBJ1-1
DNA: TGCAGCGTCGGGACAGGGGCCAAAAACACTGAAGCTTTCTTT
CDR3: CSVGTGAKNTEAFF

D: -
V: TRBV2
size: -
J: TRBJ1-5
DNA: TGTGCCAGCACTAAGGGGGAGTATGATCAGCCCCAGCATTTT
CDR3: CASTKGEYDQPQHF

D: -
V: TRBV11-2
size: -
J: TRBJ1-2
DNA: TGTGCCAGCAGCCAGGAGCGGTTCGGCTACACCTTC
CDR3: CASSQERFGYTF

D: TRBD2
V: TRBV10-3
size: -
J: TRBJ2-7
DNA: TGTGCCATAGCCGGGACTAGGGGATTCTACGAGCAGTACTTC
CDR3: CAIAGTRGFYEQYF

D: -
V: TRBV27
size: -
J: TRBJ2-7
DNA: TGTGCCAGCGCAGGCAGGGCTATCGCAGGCGAGCAGTACTTC
CDR3: CASAGRAIAGEQYF

D: -
V: TRBV6-5
size: -
J: TRBJ2-7
DNA: TGTGCCAGCAGTTACTTAGGGAAGGGGTACGAGCAGTACTTC
CDR3: CASSYLGKGYEQYF

D: TRBD1
V: TRBV7-2
size: -
J: TRBJ1-2
DNA: TGTGCCAGCAGCTTGGTGCCTTCGACAGGGCAAGGTAGCGGCTACACCTTC
CDR3: CASSLVPSTGQGSGYTF

D: -
V: TRBV11-2
size: -
J: TRBJ2-7
DNA: TGTGCCAGCAGCTTCCCCTTCCGGGACTCGGCCTACGAGCAGTACTTC
CDR3: CASSFPFRDSAYEQYF